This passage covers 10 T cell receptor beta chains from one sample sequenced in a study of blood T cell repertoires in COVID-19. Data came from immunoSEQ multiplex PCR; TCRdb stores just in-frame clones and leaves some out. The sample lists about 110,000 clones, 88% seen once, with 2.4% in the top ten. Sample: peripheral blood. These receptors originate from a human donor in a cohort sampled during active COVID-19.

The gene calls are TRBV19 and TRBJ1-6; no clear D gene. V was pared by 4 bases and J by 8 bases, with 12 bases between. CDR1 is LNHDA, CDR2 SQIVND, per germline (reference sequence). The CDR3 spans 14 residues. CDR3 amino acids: CASSKERKDSPLHF. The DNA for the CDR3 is TGTGCCAGTAGTAAAGAGCGCAAAGATTCACCCCTCCACTTT.

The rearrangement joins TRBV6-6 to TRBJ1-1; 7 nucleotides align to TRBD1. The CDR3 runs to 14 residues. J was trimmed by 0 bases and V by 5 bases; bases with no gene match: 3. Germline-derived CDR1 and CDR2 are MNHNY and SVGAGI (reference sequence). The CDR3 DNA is TGTGCCAGCAGTCGCGGGACAGTGAACACTGAAGCTTTCTTT. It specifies CASSRGTVNTEAFF.

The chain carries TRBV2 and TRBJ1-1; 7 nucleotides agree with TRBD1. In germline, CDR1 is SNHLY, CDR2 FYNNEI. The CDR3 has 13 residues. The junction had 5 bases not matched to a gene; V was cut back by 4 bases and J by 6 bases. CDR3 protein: CASSGRQGPEAFF. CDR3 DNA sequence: TGTGCCAGCAGTGGACGACAGGGCCCTGAAGCTTTCTTT.

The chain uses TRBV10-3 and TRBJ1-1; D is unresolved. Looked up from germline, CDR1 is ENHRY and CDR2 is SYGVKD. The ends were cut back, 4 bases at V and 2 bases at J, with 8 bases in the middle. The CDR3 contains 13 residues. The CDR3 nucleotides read TGTGCCATCAGTGGCGGGATAAACACTGAAGCTTTCTTT. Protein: CAISGGINTEAFF.

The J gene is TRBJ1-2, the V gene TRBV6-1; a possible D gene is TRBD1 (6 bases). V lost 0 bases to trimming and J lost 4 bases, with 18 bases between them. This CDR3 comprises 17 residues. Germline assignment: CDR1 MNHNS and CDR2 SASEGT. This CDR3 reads CASSEARGIPLLYGYTF. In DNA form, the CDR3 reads TGTGCCAGCAGTGAAGCTAGGGGGATCCCCCTCCTCTATGGCTACACCTTC.

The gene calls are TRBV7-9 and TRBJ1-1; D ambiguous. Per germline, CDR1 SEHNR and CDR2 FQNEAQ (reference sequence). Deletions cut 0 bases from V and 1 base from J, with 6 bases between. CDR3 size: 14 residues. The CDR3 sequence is CASSLAPRNTEAFF. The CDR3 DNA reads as TGTGCCAGCAGCTTAGCGCCCAGGAACACTGAAGCTTTCTTT.

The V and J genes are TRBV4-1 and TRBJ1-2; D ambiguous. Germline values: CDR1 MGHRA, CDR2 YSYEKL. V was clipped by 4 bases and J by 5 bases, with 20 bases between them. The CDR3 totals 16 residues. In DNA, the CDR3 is TGCGCCAGCAGCCCCCCCCCGGGTCGGGAGTATTATGGCTACACCTTC. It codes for CASSPPPGREYYGYTF.

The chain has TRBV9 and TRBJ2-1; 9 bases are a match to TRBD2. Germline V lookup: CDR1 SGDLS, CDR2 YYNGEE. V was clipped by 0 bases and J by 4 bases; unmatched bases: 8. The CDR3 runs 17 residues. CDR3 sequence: CASSVANSGSEYNEQFF. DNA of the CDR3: TGTGCCAGCAGCGTAGCTAATAGCGGGAGCGAGTACAATGAGCAGTTCTTC.

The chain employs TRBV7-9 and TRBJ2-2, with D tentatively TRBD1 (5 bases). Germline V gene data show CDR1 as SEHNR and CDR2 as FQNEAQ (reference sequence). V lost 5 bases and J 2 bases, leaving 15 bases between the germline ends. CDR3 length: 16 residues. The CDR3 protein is CASSPRGTANTGELFF. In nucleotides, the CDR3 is TGTGCCAGCAGCCCTAGGGGTACGGCTAACACCGGGGAGCTGTTTTTT.

CDR3 bases: TGTGCCAGCACCGCCCGGGGGTTTGGGTATGGCTACACCTTC. Protein product: CASTARGFGYGYTF. The chain recombines TRBV27 with TRBJ1-2; TRBD1 might be the D (5 bases). Germline CDR1 reads MNHEY; CDR2 reads SMNVEV (reference sequence). The CDR3 has 14 amino acids. Trimming pared 7 bases from V and 5 bases from J, leaving 17 bases between.